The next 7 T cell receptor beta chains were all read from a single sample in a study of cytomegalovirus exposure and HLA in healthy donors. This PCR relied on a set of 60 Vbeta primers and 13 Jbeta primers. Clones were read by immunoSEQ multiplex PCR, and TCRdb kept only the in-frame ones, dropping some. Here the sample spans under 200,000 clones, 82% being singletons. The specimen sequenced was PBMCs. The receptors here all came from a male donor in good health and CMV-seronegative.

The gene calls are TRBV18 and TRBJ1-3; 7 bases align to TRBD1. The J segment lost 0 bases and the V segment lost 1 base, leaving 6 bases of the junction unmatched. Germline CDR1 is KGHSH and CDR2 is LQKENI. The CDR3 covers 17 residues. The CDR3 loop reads CASSPLGQSISGNTIYF. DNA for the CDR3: TGTGCCAGCTCACCACTGGGACAGTCAATCTCTGGAAACACCATATATTTT.

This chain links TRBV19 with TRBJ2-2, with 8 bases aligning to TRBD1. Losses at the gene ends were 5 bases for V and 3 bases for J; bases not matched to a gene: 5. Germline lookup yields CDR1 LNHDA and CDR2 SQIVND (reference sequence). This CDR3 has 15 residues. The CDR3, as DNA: TGTGCCAGTAGTCGACCGGACAGGGACACCGGGGAGCTGTTTTTT. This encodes CASSRPDRDTGELFF.

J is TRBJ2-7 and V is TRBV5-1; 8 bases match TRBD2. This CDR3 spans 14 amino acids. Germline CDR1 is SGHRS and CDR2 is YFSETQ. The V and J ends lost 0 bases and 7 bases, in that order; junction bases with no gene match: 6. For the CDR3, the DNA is TGCGCCAGCAGCTTGGGGGGAGCGGGGGTGGAGCAGTACTTC. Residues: CASSLGGAGVEQYF.

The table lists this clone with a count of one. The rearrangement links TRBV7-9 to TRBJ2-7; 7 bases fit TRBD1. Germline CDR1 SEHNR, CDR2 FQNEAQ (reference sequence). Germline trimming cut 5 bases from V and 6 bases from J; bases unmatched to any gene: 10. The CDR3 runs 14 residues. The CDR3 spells CASSQGAGGPEQYF. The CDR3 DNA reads TGTGCCAGCAGCCAAGGGGCAGGGGGTCCCGAGCAGTACTTC.

The CDR3 protein is CASSFDAGNSPLHF. The CDR3 DNA follows: TGTGCCAGCAGCTTTGACGCAGGCAATTCACCCCTCCACTTT. V gene TRBV7-3 combines with J gene TRBJ1-6; D gene ambiguous. CDR1 and CDR2 from the germline V gene are SGHTA and FQGTGA. Trimming stripped 3 bases from V and 7 bases from J, with 10 bases between. CDR3 length: 14 amino acids. Full variable domain (outside the CDR3, taken from reference TRBV7-3 and TRBJ1-6): GAGVSQTPSNKVTEKGKYVELRCDPISGHTALYWYRQSLGQGPEFLIYFQGTGAADDSGLPNDRFFAVRPEGSVSTLKIQRTERGDSAVYLCASSFDAGNSPLHFGNGTRLTVT.

The CDR3 bases are TGTGCCAGCAGCTTAGGAGCGGGGCCAGATACGCAGTATTTT. As protein: CASSLGAGPDTQYF. The gene calls are TRBV7-2 and TRBJ2-3, with 7 bases fitting TRBD2. CDR1 and CDR2 from the germline V gene are SGHTA and FQGNSA. V lost 1 base and J lost 4; bases outside the gene matches: 2. CDR3 size: 14 residues.

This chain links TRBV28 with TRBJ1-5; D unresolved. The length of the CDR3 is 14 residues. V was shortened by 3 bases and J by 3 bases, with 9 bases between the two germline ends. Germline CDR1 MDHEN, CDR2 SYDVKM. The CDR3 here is CASSFYRVNQPQHF. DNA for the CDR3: TGTGCCAGCAGTTTTTACAGAGTCAATCAGCCCCAGCATTTT.